This TCR beta chain was found in a study of shared clonotypes between healthy human individuals. Study results and caveats: Blood was the only sampled material, and tissue repertoires likely differ.

Method: immunoSEQ multiplex PCR; TCRdb's copy keeps in-frame clones and lacks some. This sample has about 2 million clones; 85% to 95% occur once, and the top ten carry roughly 0.13%. In the case of this clone: Antigen unknown.

Between the trimmed V and J ends, which lost 0 bases and 8 bases, there was a span of 11 bases. The CDR3 runs to 14 residues. From germline, CDR1 is KGHSY and CDR2 FQNENV. The sequence derives from a young man in good health. The chain combines TRBV16 with TRBJ2-1; D call uncertain. Sequencing was performed on naive CD4+ T cells sorted from blood. Sample subset: CD45RA+ positively selected. In nucleotides, the CDR3 is TGTGCCAGCAGCCAATCTTCTCTTTCGTATGAGCAGTTCTTC. Translation: CASSQSSLSYEQFF.